The 31 T cell receptor beta chains listed next were all sequenced from one sample in a study of response to subunit inactivated influenza vaccine. TCRdb redid the calling of the RT-PCR reads with MiXCR, one entry per CDR3 protein. This sample carries approximately 250,000 distinct CDR3 sequences, about 12% of them seen once, and the ten largest clones take approximately 8.3%. The sequencing used non-naive T cells sorted from PBMCs, collected 14 days before vaccination. The receptors were sampled from a man aged 50-60 years who received an inactivated influenza vaccine.

In this sample, this clonotype turned up a few times. The chain joins TRBV4-3 to TRBJ2-7; D is tentatively TRBD1 or TRBD2 (5 bases each). The CDR3 runs to 16 residues. V lost 1 base, J lost 0 bases, and 13 bases lay in between. Germline values: CDR1 LGHNA, CDR2 YSLEER. CDR3 nucleotides: TGCGCCAGCAGCCAAGCTGGGGGACGGAACTCCTACGAGCAGTACTTC. It encodes CASSQAGGRNSYEQYF.

The rearrangement uses TRBV19 and TRBJ2-1, with TRBD2 matching 8 bases. With 3 bases clipped from V and 11 bases from J, the junction kept 12 bases outside the gene matches. This CDR3 region has 15 residues. Germline CDR1 LNHDA, CDR2 SQIVND (reference sequence). The CDR3 nucleotides are TGTGCCAGTAGTATTGGAGCGGGAGCCACCCCCCAGCAGTTCTTC. Protein: CASSIGAGATPQQFF.

The rearrangement links TRBV19 to TRBJ2-1; 14 nucleotides match TRBD2. The CDR3 runs to 16 residues. The germline CDR1 and CDR2 sequences are LNHDA and SQIVND (reference sequence). Trimming cost V 4 bases and J 8 bases; bases outside gene matches: 7. The CDR3: CASSTRLAGGFDEQFF. In DNA form, the CDR3 reads TGTGCCAGTAGTACACGACTAGCGGGAGGGTTCGATGAGCAGTTCTTC.

This clonotype was recorded many times. J is TRBJ2-5 and V is TRBV3-1; no reliable D call. CDR3 length equals 17 residues. The V end lost 4 bases, the J end lost 4 bases, and 22 bases lay between the germline ends. Germline CDR1 reads LGHDT; CDR2 reads YNNKEL (reference sequence). The CDR3 reads CASSPIPWSKRGETQYF. The DNA of the CDR3 is TGTGCCAGCAGCCCGATTCCTTGGTCCAAGAGAGGAGAGACCCAGTACTTC.

V gene TRBV4-1 combines with J gene TRBJ2-6; no clear D. The V gene's germline CDR1 is MGHRA and CDR2 YSYEKL. The V gene lost 2 bases and the J gene lost 4 bases, with 15 bases spanning the gap. The CDR3 is 17 residues long. The CDR3: CASSQPLAGLGANVLTF. DNA for the CDR3: TGCGCCAGCAGCCAACCCCTCGCCGGGCTCGGGGCCAACGTCCTGACTTTC.

In this sample, this clonotype turned up many times. The J gene is TRBJ2-7, the V gene TRBV4-1; D is unclear. The CDR3 length is 16 residues. From germline, CDR1 is MGHRA and CDR2 YSYEKL. V was clipped by 1 base and J by 6 bases, with 19 bases between them. CDR3 sequence reads: CASSQGFVVNSGEQYF. Written as DNA, the CDR3 is TGCGCCAGCAGCCAAGGGTTTGTGGTCAATAGTGGCGAGCAGTACTTC.

This clonotype was observed a handful of times. This chain links TRBV4-1 with TRBJ2-7; D is ambiguous. The CDR3 has 15 residues. Germline V gene sequence: CDR1 MGHRA, CDR2 YSYEKL. Trimming took 2 bases from V and 2 from J, leaving 13 bases between them. CDR3: CASSQTGQTTYEQYF. The DNA of the CDR3 is TGCGCCAGCAGCCAAACTGGCCAGACAACCTACGAGCAGTACTTC.

This clonotype was observed once. The V and J genes are TRBV6-2 or TRBV6-3 and TRBJ2-1; D is perhaps TRBD2 (8 bases). In germline, CDR1 is MNHEY, CDR2 SVGEGT. The V end lost 7 bases, the J end lost 4 bases, and 35 bases lay between the germline ends. The CDR3 runs to 21 residues. The CDR3 bases are TGTGCCAGCACCCCCGGGGAGGGGGCGTCGTATCGGGAGGGCGGTTACAATGAGCAGTTCTTC. This sequence encodes CASTPGEGASYREGGYNEQFF.

This chain uses TRBV6-1 with TRBJ2-5; 7 bases agree with TRBD1. From germline, CDR1 is MNHNS and CDR2 SASEGT. V shed 1 base and J 4 bases; nucleotides not matched to a gene: 3. This CDR3 is built from 14 residues. The CDR3 is CASSEGHRGETQYF. The CDR3 DNA reads TGTGCCAGCAGTGAAGGACACAGGGGAGAGACCCAGTACTTC.

J is TRBJ1-1 and V is TRBV4-1, with 8 bases aligning to TRBD1. This CDR3 contains 15 residues. CDR1 MGHRA and CDR2 YSYEKL come from the germline V gene. The V segment lost 5 bases and the J segment 5 bases; nucleotides outside the gene matches: 10. The CDR3 spells CASSLTDRVDTEAFF. CDR3 bases: TGCGCCAGCAGCTTAACGGACAGGGTAGATACTGAAGCTTTCTTT.

This clonotype was counted many times. The rearrangement uses TRBV2 and TRBJ2-1, with 7 bases matching TRBD2. Germline V gene sequence: CDR1 SNHLY, CDR2 FYNNEI. V was pared by 7 bases and J by 0 bases, with 3 bases of the junction left unmatched. The length of the CDR3 is 14 residues. CDR3 residues: CASTSGSSYNEQFF. The DNA of the CDR3 is TGTGCCAGCACTAGCGGAAGCTCCTACAATGAGCAGTTCTTC.

The rearrangement joins TRBV20-1 to TRBJ2-1; TRBD2 aligns across 9 bases. Germline CDR1 is DFQATT and CDR2 is SNEGSKA (reference sequence). With V trimmed by 0 bases and J by 9 bases, 12 bases remained unmatched. The length of the CDR3 is 16 residues. The CDR3 nucleotides are TGCAGTGCTAGAGATACCCTAGCGGGATTAACCGGTGAGCAGTTCTTC. Amino acid sequence: CSARDTLAGLTGEQFF.

A word on this clonotype: One junction end does not reproduce the germline sequence, and a read error may be involved. The chain recombines TRBV5-6 with TRBJ2-3, with a possible D match to TRBD1 (5 bases). The germline CDR1 and CDR2 sequences are SGHDT and YYEEEE. CDR3 size: 12 residues. This CDR3 is CTSSLVQETQYF. The DNA of the CDR3 is TGTACCAGCAGCTTGGTACAGGAAACTCAGTATTTT. The full variable domain, in which reference TRBV5-6 and TRBJ2-3 provide the parts outside the CDR3, is DAGVTQSPTHLIKTRGQQVTLRCSPKSGHDTVSWYQQALGQGPQFIFQYYEEEERQRGNFPDRFSGHQFPNYSSELNVNALLLGDSALYLCTSSLVQETQYFGPGTRLTVL.

By share, this clonotype ranks as medium-sized. CDR3 sequence (DNA): TGTGCCAGCAGCTTAGAACAGGGTGGCGGCTACACCTTC. Translation: CASSLEQGGGYTF. The chain joins TRBV7-3 to TRBJ1-2; maybe TRBD1 (6 bases). Germline values: CDR1 SGHTA, CDR2 FQGTGA. V lost 2 bases and J 8 bases, leaving 12 bases between the germline ends. The CDR3 extends over 13 amino acids.

This chain connects TRBV7-9 to TRBJ2-5; 7 bases are a match to TRBD2. Trimming at V came to 11 bases and at J to 3 bases, leaving 12 bases not matched to a gene. The CDR3 is 14 residues long. CDR1 SEHNR and CDR2 FQNEAQ come from the germline V gene (reference sequence). CDR3 protein: CAGGGASGKETQYF. The CDR3 DNA sequence: TGTGCCGGGGGAGGAGCTAGCGGTAAAGAGACCCAGTACTTC.

This clonotype was recorded many times. The CDR3 loop is CASSLGGDYGYTF. CDR3 sequence (DNA): TGTGCCAGCAGCTTAGGAGGGGACTATGGCTACACCTTC. This rearrangement joins TRBV7-2 to TRBJ1-2; perhaps TRBD1 as D (5 bases). The CDR3 is 13 amino acids. CDR1 is SGHTA, CDR2 FQGNSA, per germline. Trimming pared 1 base from V and 3 bases from J, leaving 6 bases between. The whole variable domain, filled in from reference TRBV7-2 and TRBJ1-2, reads GAGVSQSPSNKVTEKGKDVELRCDPISGHTALYWYRQSLGQGLEFLIYFQGNSAPDKSGLPSDRFSAERTGGSVSTLTIQRTQQEDSAVYLCASSLGGDYGYTFGSGTRLTVV.

The chain uses TRBV10-1 and TRBJ1-3; no clear D. This CDR3 has 16 residues. CDR1 and CDR2 from the germline V gene are WNHNN and SYGVQD (reference sequence). Trimming left V 3 bases short and J 0 bases short, with 12 bases between. The chain's CDR3 is CASSDPFGASGNTIYF. The CDR3 nucleotides read TGCGCCAGCAGTGATCCCTTCGGAGCCTCTGGAAACACCATATATTTT.

This clonotype was recorded at least ten times. J is TRBJ2-7 and V is TRBV10-3; TRBD2 is a possible D gene (7 bases). V lost 9 bases and J 3 bases, leaving 21 bases between the germline ends. Germline V gives CDR1 ENHRY, CDR2 SYGVKD. The CDR3 runs to 15 residues. CDR3 DNA sequence: TGTGCCATGTCATCTGGGGGGGCGGGGGACTACGAGCAGTACTTC. This sequence encodes CAMSSGGAGDYEQYF.

This clonotype has at least ten counts. V is TRBV6-5 and J is TRBJ2-2; the D gene could be TRBD1 or TRBD2 (5 bases each). The V gene lost 0 bases and the J gene lost 8 bases, with 10 bases spanning the gap. Looked up from germline, CDR1 is MNHEY and CDR2 is SVGAGI. CDR3 length: 14 amino acids. Here the CDR3 reads CASSYSVGEGELFF. For the CDR3, the DNA is TGTGCCAGCAGTTACTCGGTGGGGGAGGGGGAGCTGTTTTTT.

This clonotype was counted ten times or more. The chain couples TRBV12-3 or TRBV12-4 to TRBJ2-2; D possibly corresponds to TRBD2 (5 bases). The CDR3 has 16 amino acids. V was trimmed by 1 base and J by 4 bases, leaving 13 bases between them. The CDR3 reads CASSLDGLPFTGELFF. In DNA form, the CDR3 reads TGTGCCAGCAGTTTAGATGGACTCCCTTTCACCGGGGAGCTGTTTTTT.

This clonotype was seen more than once but under ten times. The genes are TRBV7-3 and TRBJ2-2; TRBD1 aligns across 8 bases. The germline CDR1 and CDR2 sequences are SGHTA and FQGTGA. J was trimmed by 4 bases and V by 5 bases; bases with no gene match: 9. The CDR3 consists of 16 residues. In nucleotides, the CDR3 is TGTGCCAGCAGCGCCCGGGGGACAGGAGGCACCGGGGAGCTGTTTTTT. Protein: CASSARGTGGTGELFF.

This clonotype was seen many times. The chain combines TRBV15 with TRBJ1-4; D unresolved. Germline lookup yields CDR1 LNHNV and CDR2 YYDKDF (reference sequence). Trimming took 3 bases from V and 4 from J, leaving 6 bases between them. This CDR3 contains 13 residues. The DNA of the CDR3 is TGTGCCACCAGCAGCGGACTTAATGAAAAACTGTTTTTT. This sequence encodes CATSSGLNEKLFF.

CDR3 in DNA: TGCGCCAGCAGCCAAGATCGGTCGCGCTACGAGCAGTACTTC. This sequence encodes CASSQDRSRYEQYF. The V and J genes are TRBV4-3 and TRBJ2-7, with D unclear. This CDR3 comprises 14 residues. Trimming removed 0 bases from V and 3 bases from J, with 9 bases in between. Germline V gives CDR1 LGHNA, CDR2 YSLEER.

The rearrangement uses TRBV14 and TRBJ2-7; 8 bases fit TRBD2. The CDR3 length is 12 residues. Germline V lookup: CDR1 SGHDN, CDR2 FVKESK. The junction had 8 bases not matched to a gene; V was cut back by 4 bases and J by 12 bases. The CDR3 spells CASSLLGGAAYF. The CDR3 nucleotides are TGTGCCAGCAGCCTACTCGGGGGGGCGGCGTACTTC.

This clonotype came up a few times. The chain carries TRBV28 and TRBJ1-4; D is perhaps TRBD1 (6 bases). V was pared by 6 bases and J by 6 bases, with 17 bases between. This CDR3 region has 15 residues. CDR1 is MDHEN and CDR2 is SYDVKM in the germline V gene. DNA of the CDR3: TGTGCCAGCAGCCCCCGGGATAGGGGGGATGAAAAACTGTTTTTT. Protein sequence: CASSPRDRGDEKLFF.

The rearrangement joins TRBV12-3 or TRBV12-4 to TRBJ2-1; 11 nucleotides agree with TRBD2. Trimming took 6 bases from V and 5 from J; bases not matched to a gene: 6. There are 15 residues in the CDR3. As DNA, the CDR3 is TGTGCCAGCAGCACTGGGACTAGCGGAAACAATGAGCAGTTCTTC. This codes for CASSTGTSGNNEQFF.

This sequence joins TRBV19 and TRBJ2-6; TRBD2 agrees at 12 bases. Germline-derived CDR1 and CDR2 are LNHDA and SQIVND (reference sequence). Unmatched junction bases numbered 6, after V lost 6 bases and J lost 0 bases. The CDR3 loop spans 18 amino acids. The CDR3 is CASSHRTSGISGANVLTF. Here the CDR3 DNA reads TGTGCCAGTAGCCATCGGACTAGCGGGATCTCTGGGGCCAACGTCCTGACTTTC.

The chain joins TRBV2 to TRBJ2-1; D gene ambiguous. Trimming left V 3 bases short and J 8 bases short, with 5 bases between. The CDR3 consists of 11 residues. Germline CDR1 SNHLY, CDR2 FYNNEI. The CDR3 is CASSDLDEQFF. CDR3 bases: TGTGCCAGCAGTGATTTAGATGAGCAGTTCTTC.

The chain uses TRBV20-1 and TRBJ2-7; TRBD1 might be the D (7 bases). The CDR3 consists of 13 residues. V was cut by 6 bases and J by 0 bases, with 12 bases left in between. CDR1 is DFQATT, CDR2 SNEGSKA, per germline (reference sequence). The CDR3 region is CSARRDSSYEQYF. CDR3 nucleotide sequence: TGCAGTGCCAGGCGGGACAGCTCCTACGAGCAGTACTTC.

The V call is TRBV18, the J call TRBJ2-5; weak D call: TRBD1 (6 bases). Germline V gene data show CDR1 as KGHSH and CDR2 as LQKENI. This CDR3 contains 13 residues. With 3 bases removed from V and 3 bases from J, the gap between germline ends came to 8 bases. DNA of the CDR3: TGTGCCAGCTCACCCAACAGGGAAGAGACCCAGTACTTC. Translating it yields CASSPNREETQYF.

This clonotype was picked up a small number of times. The chain couples TRBV6-5 to TRBJ1-1; D gene unclear. The V end was cut by 7 bases, the J end by 2 bases, with 11 bases between. The CDR3 has 13 amino acids. The germline V gene encodes CDR1 MNHEY and CDR2 SVGAGI. The CDR3: CASIMRENTEAFF. As DNA, the CDR3 is TGTGCCAGCATTATGAGGGAAAACACTGAAGCTTTCTTT.